These 16 T cell receptor beta chains were all obtained from the same sample, sequenced in a study of T cells in Graves' hyperthyroidism and ophthalmopathy. Researchers took RNA transcripts and amplified the TCR beta CDR3 regions from them. The TCR CDR3 was amplified in a first-round RT-PCR using the HTBI primer set. TCRdb reanalysed the multiplex PCR reads using MiXCR and keeps one entry per CDR3 protein. The top ten hold around 8% of the sample, which has roughly 740,000 distinct CDR3 sequences, 16% seen once. What was sequenced was blood. These receptors were obtained from a man younger than 35 with Graves' hyperthyroidism.

This clonotype was seen a single time. This may stem from a read error, because a much larger clone lies one nucleotide away. The chain has TRBV30 and TRBJ2-7; TRBD1 is a possible D gene (6 bases). The CDR3 spans 12 residues. Germline CDR1 and CDR2: GTSNPN and SVGIG (reference sequence). As DNA, the CDR3 is TGTGCCTGGACGGACAGAGACTACGGGCAGTACTTC. It is translated as CAWTDRDYGQYF.

This clonotype came up a few times. V usage is TRBV5-1 and J usage is TRBJ2-7, with TRBD2 matching over 7 bases. Per germline, CDR1 SGHRS and CDR2 YFSETQ. V dropped 0 bases and J dropped 5; count of bases not matched to a gene: 8. The CDR3 covers 15 residues. The chain's CDR3 is CASSLVGGWMDEQYF. The CDR3 DNA reads TGCGCCAGCAGCTTGGTCGGGGGGTGGATGGACGAGCAGTACTTC.

V is TRBV7-6 and J is TRBJ1-1; tentatively, D is TRBD1 (6 bases). The CDR3 length is 17 residues. Germline lookup yields CDR1 SGHVS and CDR2 FNYEAQ. V lost 0 bases and J 3 bases, leaving 17 bases between the germline ends. The CDR3 here is CASSLAVPGAVDTEAFF. The CDR3 bases are TGTGCCAGCAGCTTAGCGGTCCCGGGGGCGGTGGACACTGAAGCTTTCTTT. The complete variable domain, with remaining parts taken from reference TRBV7-6 and TRBJ1-1, reads GAGVSQSPRYKVTKRGQDVALRCDPISGHVSLYWYRQALGQGPEFLTYFNYEAQQDKSGLPNDRFSAERPEGSISTLTIQRTEQRDSAMYRCASSLAVPGAVDTEAFFGQGTRLTVV.

The rearrangement links TRBV2 to TRBJ1-5, with D possibly TRBD1 on 5 matching bases. The CDR3 loop spans 14 amino acids. With 2 bases removed from V and 9 bases from J, the gap between germline ends came to 14 bases. CDR1 is SNHLY, CDR2 FYNNEI, per germline. For the CDR3, the DNA is TGTGCCAGCAGTGAAAATACGGGAACAGGGCCCCAGCATTTT. Amino acids: CASSENTGTGPQHF. Together with reference TRBV2 and TRBJ1-5, the CDR3 gives the full variable domain: EPEVTQTPSHQVTQMGQEVILRCVPISNHLYFYWYRQILGQKVEFLVSFYNNEISEKSEIFDDQFSVERPDGSNFTLKIRSTKLEDSAMYFCASSENTGTGPQHFGDGTRLSIL.

The table lists this clonotype with many counts. The chain carries TRBV30 and TRBJ1-2; D perhaps matches TRBD1 (5 bases). The CDR3 is made up of 12 amino acids. From germline, CDR1 is GTSNPN and CDR2 SVGIG (reference sequence). Trimming left V 2 bases short and J 7 bases short, with 11 bases between. The CDR3 DNA is TGTGCCTGGAGTTGGGGGAGTGGTGGCTACACCTTC. It is translated as CAWSWGSGGYTF.

This clonotype was seen many times. The chain combines TRBV28 with TRBJ1-5; perhaps TRBD1 as D (5 bases). Germline V CDR1 and CDR2: MDHEN, SYDVKM. Trimming pared 3 bases from V and 7 bases from J, leaving 19 bases between. The CDR3 is 16 residues long. The CDR3 is CASSFLSSGSGQPQHF. The CDR3 region has the DNA TGTGCCAGCAGTTTCCTCTCCTCAGGGTCAGGACAGCCCCAGCATTTT.

This chain uses TRBV27 with TRBJ1-4, with a tentative D call TRBD1 (5 bases). The CDR3 has 15 residues. The germline V gene has CDR1 MNHEY and CDR2 SMNVEV (reference sequence). Trimming left V 2 bases short and J 3 bases short, with 10 bases between. The CDR3 sequence is CASSLTGPSNEKLFF. The CDR3 DNA sequence: TGTGCCAGCAGTTTAACAGGACCATCTAATGAAAAACTGTTTTTT.

This clonotype was picked up many times. This sequence joins TRBV6-1 and TRBJ2-7, with 7 bases matching TRBD2. CDR1 MNHNS and CDR2 SASEGT come from the germline V gene. The length of the CDR3 is 15 residues. Unmatched junction bases numbered 8, after V lost 6 bases and J lost 0 bases. CDR3 bases: TGTGCCAGCAGCCGAAGGGAGGGTTCCTCCTACGAGCAGTACTTC. This sequence encodes CASSRREGSSYEQYF.

In this sample, this clonotype turned up many times. V and J are TRBV28 and TRBJ2-1, with 7 nucleotides matching TRBD2. From germline, CDR1 is MDHEN and CDR2 SYDVKM. V gave up 5 bases and J gave up 9 bases; unmatched junction bases: 10. The length of the CDR3 is 14 residues. The CDR3 region is CASSPVGGFVEQFF. CDR3 nucleotides: TGTGCCAGCAGTCCGGTGGGAGGGTTCGTTGAGCAGTTCTTC.

This clonotype was seen only a few times. The V call is TRBV7-9, the J call TRBJ2-7, with 7 bases identical to TRBD2. This CDR3 has 19 residues. Germline trimming cut 1 base from V and 2 bases from J; bases unmatched to any gene: 17. Germline loops: CDR1 SEHNR, CDR2 FQNEAQ (reference sequence). CDR3 in DNA: TGTGCCAGCAGCTTAGTACGCGGCGGGAGAGCGGGATTGGCCTACGAGCAGTACTTC. Its protein is CASSLVRGGRAGLAYEQYF.

This clonotype was found many times. The chain employs TRBV10-3 and TRBJ2-5; D not resolved. The germline gives CDR1 ENHRY, CDR2 SYGVKD. The CDR3 has 13 residues. The V end was cut by 6 bases, the J end by 3 bases, with 11 bases between. For the CDR3, the DNA is TGTGCCATCAGCCAGGCAAAGGAAGAGACCCAGTACTTC. It specifies CAISQAKEETQYF.

This clonotype was found many times. The CDR3 region has the DNA TGTGCCAGCCAGCGGGAGAAGGGGACCCAGTACTTC. Protein sequence: CASQREKGTQYF. The chain couples TRBV2 to TRBJ2-5; 8 nucleotides match TRBD2. The CDR3 is 12 residues long. With V trimmed by 8 bases and J by 7 bases, 6 bases remained unmatched. Per the germline V gene, CDR1 is SNHLY and CDR2 is FYNNEI.

This clonotype was detected only a few times. This chain uses TRBV10-3 with TRBJ2-7; 11 bases align to TRBD2. The CDR3 contains 15 residues. The V and J ends lost 6 bases and 0 bases, in that order; junction bases with no gene match: 4. Germline CDR1 is ENHRY and CDR2 is SYGVKD. DNA for the CDR3: TGTGCCATCAGCGGGACTAGCGGAGTCTCCTACGAGCAGTACTTC. The encoded protein is CAISGTSGVSYEQYF.

This chain joins TRBV6-1 and TRBJ2-2; perhaps TRBD2 as D (6 bases). From germline, CDR1 is MNHNS and CDR2 SASEGT. V was clipped by 4 bases and J by 6 bases, with 12 bases between them. The CDR3 consists of 14 residues. CDR3 loop: CASSVLAGPGELFF. For the CDR3, the DNA is TGTGCCAGCAGTGTACTGGCGGGACCCGGGGAGCTGTTTTTT.

The DNA of the CDR3 is TGTGCCAGCAGCGTAGGGCTAGCGGGAGTAGTTGATGAGCAGTTCTTC. Translation: CASSVGLAGVVDEQFF. The chain is built from TRBV9 and TRBJ2-1, with 10 bases matching TRBD2. V was pared by 0 bases and J by 8 bases, with 8 bases of the junction left unmatched. Germline assignment: CDR1 SGDLS and CDR2 YYNGEE. The CDR3 has 16 residues.

V gene TRBV7-2 combines with J gene TRBJ1-2; a weak D match, TRBD1 (6 bases). Germline V gene lookup returns CDR1 SGHTA and CDR2 FQGNSA. The CDR3 spans 15 residues. Trimming took off 6 bases at V and 4 bases at J, with 18 bases between the two ends. CDR3 DNA: TGTGCCAGCAGATCTCGGGACAAGGGTATCTATGGCTACACCTTC. Its protein is CASRSRDKGIYGYTF.